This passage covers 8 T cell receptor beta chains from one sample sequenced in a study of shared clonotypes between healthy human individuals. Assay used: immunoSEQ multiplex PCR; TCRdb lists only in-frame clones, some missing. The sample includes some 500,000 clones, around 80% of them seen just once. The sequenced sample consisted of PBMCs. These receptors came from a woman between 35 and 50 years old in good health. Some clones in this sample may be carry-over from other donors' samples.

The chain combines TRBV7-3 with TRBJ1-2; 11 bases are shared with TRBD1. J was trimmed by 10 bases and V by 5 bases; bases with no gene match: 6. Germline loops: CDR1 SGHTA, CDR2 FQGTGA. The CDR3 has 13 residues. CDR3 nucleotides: TGTGCCAGCAGCCGGGGACAGGGGGAGGCCTACACCTTC. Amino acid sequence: CASSRGQGEAYTF.

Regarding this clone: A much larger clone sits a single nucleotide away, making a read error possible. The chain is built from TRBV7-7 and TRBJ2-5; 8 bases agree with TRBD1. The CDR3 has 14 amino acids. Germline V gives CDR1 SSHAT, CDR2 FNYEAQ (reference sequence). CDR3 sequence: CASSLGGQGRTQYF. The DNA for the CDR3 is TGTGCTAGCAGCTTAGGAGGACAGGGACGGACCCAGTACTTC.

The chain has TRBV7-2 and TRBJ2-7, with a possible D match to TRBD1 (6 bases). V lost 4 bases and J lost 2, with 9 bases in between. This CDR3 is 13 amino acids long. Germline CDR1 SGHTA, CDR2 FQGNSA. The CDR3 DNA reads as TGTGCCAGCAGCTGGGGGCAGACCTACGAGCAGTACTTC. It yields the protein CASSWGQTYEQYF.

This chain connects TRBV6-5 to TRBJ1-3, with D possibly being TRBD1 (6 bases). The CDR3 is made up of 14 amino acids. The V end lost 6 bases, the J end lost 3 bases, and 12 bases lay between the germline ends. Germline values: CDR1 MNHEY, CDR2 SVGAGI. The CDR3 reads CASSGTGYGNTIYF. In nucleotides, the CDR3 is TGTGCCAGCAGCGGCACAGGGTATGGAAACACCATATATTTT.

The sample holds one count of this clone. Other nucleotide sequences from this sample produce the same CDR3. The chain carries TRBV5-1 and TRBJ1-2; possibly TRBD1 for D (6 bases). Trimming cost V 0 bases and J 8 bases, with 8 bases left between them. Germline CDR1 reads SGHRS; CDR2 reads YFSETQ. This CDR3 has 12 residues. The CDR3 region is CASSLAGDGYTF. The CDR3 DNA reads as TGCGCCAGCAGCTTGGCAGGGGACGGCTACACCTTC.

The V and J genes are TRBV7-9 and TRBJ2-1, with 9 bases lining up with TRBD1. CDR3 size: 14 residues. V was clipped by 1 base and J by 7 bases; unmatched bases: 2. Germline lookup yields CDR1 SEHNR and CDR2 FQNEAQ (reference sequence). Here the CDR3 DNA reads TGTGCCAGCAGCTTAGACAGGGGGCTTAATGAGCAGTTCTTC. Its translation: CASSLDRGLNEQFF.

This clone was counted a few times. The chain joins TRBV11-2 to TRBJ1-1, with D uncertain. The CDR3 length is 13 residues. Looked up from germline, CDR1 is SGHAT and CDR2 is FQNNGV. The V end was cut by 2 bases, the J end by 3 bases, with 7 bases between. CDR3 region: CASSLFSDTEAFF. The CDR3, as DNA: TGTGCCAGCAGCTTATTCTCGGACACTGAAGCTTTCTTT.

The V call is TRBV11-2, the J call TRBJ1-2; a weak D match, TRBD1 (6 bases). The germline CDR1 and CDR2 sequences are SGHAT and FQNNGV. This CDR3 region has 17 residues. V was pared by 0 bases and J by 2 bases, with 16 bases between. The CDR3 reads CASSLDRAGVGNYGYTF. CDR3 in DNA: TGTGCCAGCAGCTTAGATCGGGCAGGGGTGGGGAACTATGGCTACACCTTC. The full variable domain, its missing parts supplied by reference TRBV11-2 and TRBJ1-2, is EAGVAQSPRYKIIEKRQSVAFWCNPISGHATLYWYQQILGQGPKLLIQFQNNGVVDDSQLPKDRFSAERLKGVDSTLKIQPAKLEDSAVYLCASSLDRAGVGNYGYTFGSGTRLTVV.